This TCR beta chain was sequenced for a study of T cells in localized non-small cell lung cancer. Broader study findings: Uninvolved adjacent lung had higher T cell clonality than tumor and all other tissues. There were a median roughly 54 of the top 100 tumor clones appearing in adjacent lung. Heterogeneity within the tumor remains possible, as just one region underwent sequencing. Elevated blood T cell density was associated with longer overall survival.

With regard to this clone: Antigen unknown.

This CDR3 has 15 amino acids. With 0 bases removed from V and 5 bases from J, the gap between germline ends came to 14 bases. In germline, CDR1 is SGHRS, CDR2 YFSETQ. Sequenced by immunoSEQ multiplex PCR; TCRdb stores in-frame clones only, minus some. Among 35,000 to 40,000 clones listed, about 92% were seen once. The clonotype was recovered from a female donor of 60 years or more with stage I lung adenocarcinoma. The input for sequencing was peripheral blood, taken before any cancer treatment. This chain links TRBV5-1 with TRBJ2-5, with D perhaps TRBD2 (6 bases). The CDR3 coding sequence is TGCGCCAGCAGCTTGGAATTAGCGGCTAGGGAGACCCAGTACTTC. Its protein is CASSLELAARETQYF.